The T cell receptor (beta chain) described here comes from a study of cytomegalovirus exposure and HLA in healthy donors. Overall study results and limits: Researchers reported from a later analysis that most CMV-associated TCR beta chains appeared HLA-restricted. With high specificity and sensitivity, the classifier reportedly diagnosed cytomegalovirus status. In a later analysis, across HLA loci, associated TCR counts were highest for DRB1, lowest for HLA-C.

Regarding this clone: Its antigen remains unidentified.

A multiplex PCR was run with 60 Vbeta primers and 13 Jbeta primers. Assay used: immunoSEQ multiplex PCR; TCRdb lists only in-frame clones, some missing. Among 99,000 or so clones listed, around 82% were seen once. The CDR3 consists of 16 residues. CDR1 and CDR2 (germline): GTSNPN, SVGIG (reference sequence). Trimming took 2 bases from V and 5 from J; bases not matched to a gene: 11. The sequenced sample consisted of PBMCs. This clonotype originated in a woman aged 40 to 50 in good health and CMV-seronegative. The chain has TRBV30 and TRBJ2-3; 9 bases map to TRBD1. DNA for the CDR3: TGTGCCTGGAGTATTCCCGGGACAGGGTATGTAGATACGCAGTATTTT. It translates to CAWSIPGTGYVDTQYF.